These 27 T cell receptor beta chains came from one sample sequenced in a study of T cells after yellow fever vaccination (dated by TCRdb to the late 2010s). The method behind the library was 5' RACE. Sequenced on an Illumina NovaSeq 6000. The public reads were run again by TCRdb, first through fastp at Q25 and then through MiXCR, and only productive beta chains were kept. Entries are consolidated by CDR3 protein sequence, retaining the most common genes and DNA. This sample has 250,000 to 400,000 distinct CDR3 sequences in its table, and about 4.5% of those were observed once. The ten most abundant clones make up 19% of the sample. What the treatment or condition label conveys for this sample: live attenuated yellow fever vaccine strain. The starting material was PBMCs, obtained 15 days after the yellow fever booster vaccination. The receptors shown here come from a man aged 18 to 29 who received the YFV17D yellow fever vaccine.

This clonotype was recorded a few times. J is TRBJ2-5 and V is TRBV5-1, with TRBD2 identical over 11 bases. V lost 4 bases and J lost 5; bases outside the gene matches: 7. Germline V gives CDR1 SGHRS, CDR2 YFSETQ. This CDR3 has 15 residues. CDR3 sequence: CASSLGTSGRETQYF. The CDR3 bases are TGCGCCAGCAGCCTCGGGACTAGCGGTAGGGAGACCCAGTACTTC.

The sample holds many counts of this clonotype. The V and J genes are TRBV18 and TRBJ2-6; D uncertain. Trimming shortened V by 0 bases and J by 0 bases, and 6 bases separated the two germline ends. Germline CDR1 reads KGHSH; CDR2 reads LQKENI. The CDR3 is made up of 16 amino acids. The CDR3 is CASSPPRSSGANVLTF. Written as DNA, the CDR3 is TGTGCCAGCTCACCACCGAGGAGCTCTGGGGCCAACGTCCTGACTTTC. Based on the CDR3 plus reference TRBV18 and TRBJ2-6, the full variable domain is NAGVMQNPRHLVRRRGQEARLRCSPMKGHSHVYWYRQLPEEGLKFMVYLQKENIIDESGMPKERFSAEFPKEGPSILRIQQVVRGDSAAYFCASSPPRSSGANVLTFGAGSRLTVL.

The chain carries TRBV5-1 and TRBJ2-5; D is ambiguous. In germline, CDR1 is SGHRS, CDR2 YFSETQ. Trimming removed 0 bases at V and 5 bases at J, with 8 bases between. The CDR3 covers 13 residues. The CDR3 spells CASSLEGRETQYF. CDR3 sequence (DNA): TGCGCCAGCAGCTTGGAAGGTCGCGAGACCCAGTACTTC.

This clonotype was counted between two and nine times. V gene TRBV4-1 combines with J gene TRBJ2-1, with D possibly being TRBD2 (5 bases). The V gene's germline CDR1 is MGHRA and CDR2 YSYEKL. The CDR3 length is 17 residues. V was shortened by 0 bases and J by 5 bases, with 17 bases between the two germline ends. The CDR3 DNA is TGCGCCAGCAGCCAAGAACGGGCGGGTCTGTGGAACAATGAGCAGTTCTTC. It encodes CASSQERAGLWNNEQFF.

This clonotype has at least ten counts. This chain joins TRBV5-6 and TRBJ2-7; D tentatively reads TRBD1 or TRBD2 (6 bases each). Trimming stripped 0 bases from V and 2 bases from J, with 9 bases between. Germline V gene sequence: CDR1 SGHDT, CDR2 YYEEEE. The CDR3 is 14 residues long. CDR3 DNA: TGTGCCAGCAGCTTGGAAAGGGGGGCCTACGAGCAGTACTTC. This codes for CASSLERGAYEQYF.

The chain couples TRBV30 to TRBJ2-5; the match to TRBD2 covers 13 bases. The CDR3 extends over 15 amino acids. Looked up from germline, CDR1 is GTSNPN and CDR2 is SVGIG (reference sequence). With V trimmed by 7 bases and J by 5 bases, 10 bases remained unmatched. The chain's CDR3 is CAYGLAGALAETQYF. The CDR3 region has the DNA TGTGCCTATGGACTAGCGGGGGCCCTTGCGGAGACCCAGTACTTC.

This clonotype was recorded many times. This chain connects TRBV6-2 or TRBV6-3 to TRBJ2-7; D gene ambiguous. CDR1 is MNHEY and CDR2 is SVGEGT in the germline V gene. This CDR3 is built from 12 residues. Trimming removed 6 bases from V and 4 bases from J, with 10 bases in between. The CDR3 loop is CASSSEPYEQYV. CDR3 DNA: TGTGCCAGCAGCAGTGAACCTTACGAGCAGTACGTC.

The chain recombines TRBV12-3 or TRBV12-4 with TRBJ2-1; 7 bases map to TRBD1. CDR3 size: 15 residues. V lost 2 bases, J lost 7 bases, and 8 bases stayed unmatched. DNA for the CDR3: TGTGCCAGCAGTTTAATTTTGGGACAGCCGAATGAGCAGTTCTTC. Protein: CASSLILGQPNEQFF.

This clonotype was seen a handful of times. In nucleotides, the CDR3 is TGTGCCAGCAGGAGGGAGGTCTTTGGGGCCCAGTACTTC. This encodes CASRREVFGAQYF. V usage is TRBV2 and J usage is TRBJ2-5; D is perhaps TRBD2 (6 bases). The CDR3 spans 13 residues. V lost 6 bases to trimming and J lost 9 bases, with 17 bases between them. Per germline, CDR1 SNHLY and CDR2 FYNNEI.

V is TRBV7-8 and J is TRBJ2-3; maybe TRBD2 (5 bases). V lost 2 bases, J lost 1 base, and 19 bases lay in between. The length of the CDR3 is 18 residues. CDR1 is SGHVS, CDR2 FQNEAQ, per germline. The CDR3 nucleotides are TGTGCCAGCAGCTTATTCTTCGGGGTCCGAGAGGGCACAGATACGCAGTATTTT. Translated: CASSLFFGVREGTDTQYF.

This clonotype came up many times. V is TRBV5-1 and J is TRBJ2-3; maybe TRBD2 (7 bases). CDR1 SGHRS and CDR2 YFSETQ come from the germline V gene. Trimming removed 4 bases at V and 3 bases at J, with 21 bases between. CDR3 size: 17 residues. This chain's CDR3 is CASSPWGGGIATDTQYF. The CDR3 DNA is TGCGCCAGCAGCCCCTGGGGAGGGGGAATTGCGACAGATACGCAGTATTTT.

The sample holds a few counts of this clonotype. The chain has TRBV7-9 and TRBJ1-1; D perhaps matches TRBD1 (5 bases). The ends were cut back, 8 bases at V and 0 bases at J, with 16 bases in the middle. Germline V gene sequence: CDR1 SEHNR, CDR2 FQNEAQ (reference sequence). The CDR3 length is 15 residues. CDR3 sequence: CASDHFQGMNTEAFF. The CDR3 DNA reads TGTGCCAGCGATCATTTCCAGGGCATGAACACTGAAGCTTTCTTT.

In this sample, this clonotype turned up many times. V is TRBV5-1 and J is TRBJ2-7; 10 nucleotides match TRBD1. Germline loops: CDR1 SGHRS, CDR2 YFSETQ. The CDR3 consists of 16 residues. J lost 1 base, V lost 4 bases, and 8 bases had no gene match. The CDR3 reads CASSTQPGQGSYEQYF. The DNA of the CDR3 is TGCGCCAGCAGCACCCAACCGGGACAGGGGTCCTACGAGCAGTACTTC.

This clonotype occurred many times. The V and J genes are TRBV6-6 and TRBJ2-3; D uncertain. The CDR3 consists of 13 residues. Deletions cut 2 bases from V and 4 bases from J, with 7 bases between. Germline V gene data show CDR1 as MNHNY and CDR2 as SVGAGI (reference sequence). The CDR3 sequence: CASSYVVSDTQYF. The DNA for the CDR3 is TGTGCCAGCAGTTACGTAGTTTCAGATACGCAGTATTTT.

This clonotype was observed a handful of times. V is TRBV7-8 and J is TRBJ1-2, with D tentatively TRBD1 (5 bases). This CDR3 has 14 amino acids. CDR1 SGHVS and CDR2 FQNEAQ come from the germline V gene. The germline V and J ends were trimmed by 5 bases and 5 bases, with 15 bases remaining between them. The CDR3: CASSGTVEPYGYTF. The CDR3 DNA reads TGTGCCAGCAGCGGGACCGTTGAGCCATATGGCTACACCTTC.

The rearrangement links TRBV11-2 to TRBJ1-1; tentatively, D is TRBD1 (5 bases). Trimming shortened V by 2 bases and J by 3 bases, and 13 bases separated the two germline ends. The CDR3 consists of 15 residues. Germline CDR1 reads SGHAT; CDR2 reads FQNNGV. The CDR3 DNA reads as TGTGCCAGCAGCTTATTAGGCACGGGGGACACTGAAGCTTTCTTT. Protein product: CASSLLGTGDTEAFF. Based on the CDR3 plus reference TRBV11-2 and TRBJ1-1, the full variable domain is EAGVAQSPRYKIIEKRQSVAFWCNPISGHATLYWYQQILGQGPKLLIQFQNNGVVDDSQLPKDRFSAERLKGVDSTLKIQPAKLEDSAVYLCASSLLGTGDTEAFFGQGTRLTVV.

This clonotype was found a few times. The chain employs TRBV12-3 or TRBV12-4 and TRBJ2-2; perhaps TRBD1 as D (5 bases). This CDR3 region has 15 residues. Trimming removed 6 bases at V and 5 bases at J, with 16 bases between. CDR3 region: CASSRDRAGTGELFF. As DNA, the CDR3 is TGTGCCAGCAGCCGTGACAGAGCCGGGACCGGGGAGCTGTTTTTT.

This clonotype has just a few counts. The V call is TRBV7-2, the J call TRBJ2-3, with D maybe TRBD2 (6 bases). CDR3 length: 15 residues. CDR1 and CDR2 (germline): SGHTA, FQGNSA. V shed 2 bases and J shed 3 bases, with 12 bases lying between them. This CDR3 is CASSLTFLATDTQYF. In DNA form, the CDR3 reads TGTGCCAGCAGCTTAACTTTTCTAGCGACAGATACGCAGTATTTT.

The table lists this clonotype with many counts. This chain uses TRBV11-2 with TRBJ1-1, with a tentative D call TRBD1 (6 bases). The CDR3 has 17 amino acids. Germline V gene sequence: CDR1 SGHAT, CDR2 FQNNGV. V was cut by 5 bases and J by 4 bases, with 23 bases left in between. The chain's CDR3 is CASSPPHYRSRGTEAFF. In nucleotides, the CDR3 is TGTGCCAGCAGCCCACCCCACTATCGGTCCAGGGGCACTGAAGCTTTCTTT.

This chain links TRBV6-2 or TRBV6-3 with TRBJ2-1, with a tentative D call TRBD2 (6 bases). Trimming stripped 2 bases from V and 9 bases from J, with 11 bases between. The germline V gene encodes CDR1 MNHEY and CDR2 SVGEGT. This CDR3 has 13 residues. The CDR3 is CASSYGGTGEQFF. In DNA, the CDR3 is TGTGCCAGCAGTTACGGGGGGACCGGTGAGCAGTTCTTC.

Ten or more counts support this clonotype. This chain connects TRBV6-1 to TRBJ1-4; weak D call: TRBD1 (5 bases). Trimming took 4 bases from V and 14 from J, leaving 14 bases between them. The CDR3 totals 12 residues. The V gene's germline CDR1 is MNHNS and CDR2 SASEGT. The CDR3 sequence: CASSVGEGYLFF. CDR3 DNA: TGTGCCAGCAGTGTGGGGGAGGGTTATCTGTTTTTT.

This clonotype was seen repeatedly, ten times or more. CDR3 protein: CSARGPGSITYEQYV. In DNA form, the CDR3 reads TGCAGTGCTAGAGGACCGGGGAGTATCACCTACGAGCAGTACGTC. The chain joins TRBV20-1 to TRBJ2-7, with D possibly TRBD2 on 5 matching bases. The germline CDR1 and CDR2 sequences are DFQATT and SNEGSKA (reference sequence). This CDR3 comprises 15 residues. Trimming pared 1 base from V and 2 bases from J, leaving 15 bases between.

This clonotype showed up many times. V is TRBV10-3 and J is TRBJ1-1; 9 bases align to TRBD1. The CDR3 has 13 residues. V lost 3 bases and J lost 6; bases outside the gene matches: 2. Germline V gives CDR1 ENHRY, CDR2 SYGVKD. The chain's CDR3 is CAISDWTGAEAFF. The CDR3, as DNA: TGTGCCATCAGTGACTGGACAGGGGCTGAAGCTTTCTTT.

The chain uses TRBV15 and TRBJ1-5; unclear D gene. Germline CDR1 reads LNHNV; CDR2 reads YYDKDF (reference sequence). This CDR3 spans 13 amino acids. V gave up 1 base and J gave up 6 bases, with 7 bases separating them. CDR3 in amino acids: CATSRGVGQPQHF. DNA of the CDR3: TGTGCCACCAGCAGAGGGGTGGGTCAGCCCCAGCATTTT.

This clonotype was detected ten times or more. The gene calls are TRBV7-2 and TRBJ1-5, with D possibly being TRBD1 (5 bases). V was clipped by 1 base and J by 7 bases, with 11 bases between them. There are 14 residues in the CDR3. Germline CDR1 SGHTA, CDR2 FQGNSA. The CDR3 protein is CASSLGGRDQPQHF. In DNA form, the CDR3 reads TGTGCCAGCAGCTTAGGAGGGAGGGACCAGCCCCAGCATTTT.

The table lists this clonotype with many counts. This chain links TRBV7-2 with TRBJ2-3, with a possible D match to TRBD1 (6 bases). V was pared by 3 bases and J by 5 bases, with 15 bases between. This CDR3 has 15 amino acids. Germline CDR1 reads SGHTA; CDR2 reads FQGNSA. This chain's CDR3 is CASSFRGFAVDTQYF. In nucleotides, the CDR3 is TGTGCCAGCAGCTTCAGGGGATTCGCGGTAGATACGCAGTATTTT.

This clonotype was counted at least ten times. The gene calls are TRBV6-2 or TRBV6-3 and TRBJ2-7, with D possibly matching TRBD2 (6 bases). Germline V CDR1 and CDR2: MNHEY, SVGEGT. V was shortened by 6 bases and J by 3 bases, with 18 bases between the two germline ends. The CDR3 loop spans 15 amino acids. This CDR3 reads CASSPGREKGYEQYF. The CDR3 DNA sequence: TGTGCCAGCAGCCCGGGACGGGAGAAAGGCTACGAGCAGTACTTC.